This T cell receptor (beta chain) is from a study of cytotoxic CD8 clonotypes in ibrutinib-treated CLL. As for the study in general: Of a cohort that held roughly eleven relapsed/refractory and roughly 15 treatment-naive patients, about 18 were IGHV unmutated.

Worth noting for this clone: Its antigen is still unknown.

CDR3 size: 15 residues. Germline CDR1 is LGHNA and CDR2 is YSLEER. The V gene lost 0 bases and the J gene lost 8 bases, with 11 bases spanning the gap. Libraries were prepared by immunoSEQ multiplex PCR; TCRdb keeps only in-frame clonotypes and omits some of them. The data show around 25,000 clones, around 69% seen once. General study results and limits: Higher circulating CD8+ T-cell counts strongly accompanied higher baseline clonality, above age-matched healthy donors. Sustained-remission and progressing patients were not sampled at matched times. The study found clonality rose at ibrutinib response, then fell toward baseline at progression.

The sequences come from PBMCs, collected at disease progression, from a patient treated with ibrutinib. The TCR sequence derives from a human donor with chronic lymphocytic leukemia. The chain has TRBV4-3 and TRBJ1-6, with a tentative D call TRBD1 (5 bases). CDR3 loop: CASSQERGAYSPLHF. In DNA, the CDR3 is TGCGCCAGCAGCCAAGAGCGGGGCGCGTATTCACCCCTCCACTTT.